Below are 25 T cell receptor beta chains sequenced from a single sample in a study of blood T cell repertoires in COVID-19. Repertoires were generated with immunoSEQ multiplex PCR, while TCRdb's copy carries only in-frame clones and drops some. The top ten hold around 8% of the sample, which has about 200,000 clones, more than 70% seen once. Specimen: PBMCs or T cells enriched from blood (not recorded which). The source is a woman aged 18 to 35 who had recovered from COVID-19.

In this sample, this clone turned up a few times. The V and J genes are TRBV29-1 and TRBJ1-3; 12 nucleotides match TRBD1. CDR3 length equals 19 residues. Germline trimming cut 4 bases from V and 3 bases from J; bases unmatched to any gene: 16. Germline loops: CDR1 SQVTM, CDR2 ANQGSEA. This CDR3 is CSVGHRGTGGALVGNTIYF. CDR3 coding DNA: TGCAGCGTTGGTCACCGCGGGACAGGGGGCGCGTTGGTTGGAAACACCATATATTTT.

Concerning this clone itself: Other nucleotide sequences in the sample specify the same CDR3. The chain is built from TRBV28 and TRBJ1-4; 8 bases match TRBD1. From germline, CDR1 is MDHEN and CDR2 SYDVKM. This CDR3 is built from 16 residues. With V trimmed by 2 bases and J by 3 bases, 5 bases remained unmatched. CDR3 sequence (DNA): TGTGCCAGCAGTTTAGGGGGGACAGGCTCTAATGAAAAACTGTTTTTT. Protein product: CASSLGGTGSNEKLFF.

This chain joins TRBV6-2 or TRBV6-3 and TRBJ2-7; D gene uncertain. CDR3 size: 14 residues. V gave up 2 bases and J gave up 3 bases, with 11 bases separating them. Germline V gene sequence: CDR1 MNHEY, CDR2 SVGEGT. CDR3 loop: CASSYAVGSYEQYF. As DNA, the CDR3 is TGTGCCAGCAGTTACGCGGTCGGCAGCTACGAGCAGTACTTC.

The sample holds a few counts of this clone. The chain joins TRBV5-6 to TRBJ1-5, with D tentatively TRBD1 (5 bases). Germline V CDR1 and CDR2: SGHDT, YYEEEE. The V end lost 2 bases, the J end lost 3 bases, and 12 bases lay between the germline ends. This CDR3 has 15 amino acids. This CDR3 reads CASSFKGVLNQPQHF. The CDR3 DNA reads as TGTGCCAGCAGCTTTAAAGGGGTCCTCAATCAGCCCCAGCATTTT.

The genes are TRBV10-3 and TRBJ1-6; a weak D match, TRBD1 (6 bases). CDR1 is ENHRY and CDR2 is SYGVKD in the germline V gene. V lost 9 bases and J lost 7, with 13 bases in between. CDR3 length: 13 residues. The CDR3, as DNA: TGTGCCATTTTAGGGGGAGGGAATTCACCCCTCCACTTT. Amino acid sequence: CAILGGGNSPLHF.

This clone has only one observation. The rearrangement uses TRBV27 and TRBJ1-5, with 10 bases identical to TRBD1. There are 17 residues in the CDR3. J lost 7 bases, V lost 4 bases, and 13 bases had no gene match. Looked up from germline, CDR1 is MNHEY and CDR2 is SMNVEV (reference sequence). CDR3 region: CASSSLTLTGGGQPQHF. CDR3 in DNA: TGTGCCAGCAGTTCCCTTACCCTGACAGGGGGCGGGCAGCCCCAGCATTTT.

The DNA of the CDR3 is TGTGCCAGCAGCTCCCTAACAGGGGCCCGCACAGATACGCAGTATTTT. Translated, it gives CASSSLTGARTDTQYF. The chain recombines TRBV13 with TRBJ2-3; TRBD1 matches 7 bases. The trim removed 4 bases at V and 1 base at J, leaving 8 bases unmatched. The CDR3 has 16 residues. The V gene's germline CDR1 is PRHDT and CDR2 FYEKMQ (reference sequence).

The V call is TRBV4-1, the J call TRBJ1-5, with D perhaps matching TRBD1 (6 bases). CDR3 length: 16 amino acids. The germline V gene has CDR1 MGHRA and CDR2 YSYEKL. The V end was cut by 0 bases, the J end by 3 bases, with 12 bases between. CDR3 DNA: TGCGCCAGCAGCCAAGAAGGGGGGGAAGCCAATCAGCCCCAGCATTTT. This translates into CASSQEGGEANQPQHF.

The chain joins TRBV29-1 to TRBJ2-3; TRBD2 matches at 9 bases. Germline CDR1 is SQVTM and CDR2 is ANQGSEA. V shed 3 bases and J 6 bases; nucleotides not matched to a gene: 7. This CDR3 contains 14 residues. CDR3 nucleotides: TGCAGCGTTGACGGCGGGGGGGCGTCCGATACGCAGTATTTT. As protein: CSVDGGGASDTQYF.

This chain connects TRBV18 to TRBJ2-3; TRBD2 is a possible D gene (6 bases). The CDR3 covers 13 residues. Per germline, CDR1 KGHSH and CDR2 LQKENI. V lost 6 bases to trimming and J lost 3 bases, with 10 bases between them. The CDR3 bases are TGTGCCAGCTCGGGGACTCGTACAGATACGCAGTATTTT. Its translation: CASSGTRTDTQYF.

This chain uses TRBV28 with TRBJ2-5; D is perhaps TRBD2 (7 bases). Germline values: CDR1 MDHEN, CDR2 SYDVKM. CDR3 length equals 16 residues. V shed 2 bases and J shed 2 bases, with 15 bases lying between them. The CDR3 loop reads CASSLRGGVIQETQYF. CDR3 DNA sequence: TGTGCCAGCAGTTTAAGGGGGGGGGTTATACAAGAGACCCAGTACTTC. The variable domain in full, completed from reference TRBV28 and TRBJ2-5, reads DVKVTQSSRYLVKRTGEKVFLECVQDMDHENMFWYRQDPGLGLRLIYFSYDVKMKEKGDIPEGYSVSREKKERFSLILESASTNQTSMYLCASSLRGGVIQETQYFGPGTRLLVL.

CDR3 in DNA: TGTGCCAGCAGCCCCCAGGACAGCCTTAACTATGGCTACACCTTC. This translates into CASSPQDSLNYGYTF. This sequence joins TRBV9 and TRBJ1-2, with a possible D match to TRBD1 (6 bases). Germline CDR1 and CDR2: SGDLS and YYNGEE. This CDR3 region has 15 residues. V lost 4 bases to trimming and J lost 1 base, with 14 bases between them.

This sequence joins TRBV19 and TRBJ1-5, with TRBD1 matching 7 bases. The V gene end was trimmed by 6 bases and the J gene end by 7 bases; junction bases not matched to a gene: 15. Germline CDR1 and CDR2: LNHDA and SQIVND (reference sequence). The CDR3 extends over 16 amino acids. CDR3 bases: TGTGCCAGTAGAGAAGGGGGGACAGCGTATAGCCAGCCCCAGCATTTT. This codes for CASREGGTAYSQPQHF. Together with reference TRBV19 and TRBJ1-5, the CDR3 gives the full variable domain: DGGITQSPKYLFRKEGQNVTLSCEQNLNHDAMYWYRQDPGQGLRLIYYSQIVNDFQKGDIAEGYSVSREKKESFPLTVTSAQKNPTAFYLCASREGGTAYSQPQHFGDGTRLSIL.

The chain has TRBV28 and TRBJ2-2; 7 bases agree with TRBD1. V lost 7 bases and J lost 2; bases outside the gene matches: 4. This CDR3 region has 14 residues. Germline V gene lookup returns CDR1 MDHEN and CDR2 SYDVKM. CDR3 residues: CASTHRGNTGELFF. For the CDR3, the DNA is TGTGCCAGCACCCACAGGGGCAACACCGGGGAGCTGTTTTTT.

This sequence joins TRBV24-1 and TRBJ2-6; D perhaps matches TRBD1 (5 bases). V was pared by 9 bases and J by 0 bases, with 14 bases between. CDR1 and CDR2 (germline): KGHDR, SFDVKD. The CDR3 runs 16 residues. The CDR3 reads CATSPGPLSGANVLTF. The CDR3 DNA follows: TGTGCCACCTCGCCAGGGCCTCTCTCTGGGGCCAACGTCCTGACTTTC.

V gene TRBV5-6 combines with J gene TRBJ1-5, with TRBD1 identical over 8 bases. The CDR3 has 14 amino acids. Per the germline V gene, CDR1 is SGHDT and CDR2 is YYEEEE. The trim removed 3 bases at V and 7 bases at J, leaving 6 bases unmatched. Here the CDR3 DNA reads TGTGCCAGCAGCTCCCAGGGGGCATCCCAGCCCCAGCATTTT. Translation gives CASSSQGASQPQHF.

The chain couples TRBV5-5 to TRBJ2-7; perhaps TRBD1 as D (6 bases). This CDR3 spans 13 amino acids. V dropped 0 bases and J dropped 4 bases, with 8 bases sitting between them. The germline V gene has CDR1 SGHKS and CDR2 YYEKEE (reference sequence). CDR3 sequence reads: CASSLAGQYEQYF. CDR3 DNA: TGTGCCAGCAGCTTGGCAGGACAGTACGAGCAGTACTTC. Full variable domain (remainder filled in from reference TRBV5-5 and TRBJ2-7): DAGVTQSPTHLIKTRGQQVTLRCSPISGHKSVSWYQQVLGQGPQFIFQYYEKEERGRGNFPDRFSARQFPNYSSELNVNALLLGDSALYLCASSLAGQYEQYFGPGTRLTVT.

The chain links TRBV27 to TRBJ2-5; possible D gene TRBD1, 6 bases. The germline V and J ends were trimmed by 3 bases and 4 bases, with 12 bases remaining between them. This CDR3 region has 14 residues. Germline CDR1 and CDR2: MNHEY and SMNVEV (reference sequence). Here the CDR3 reads CASSFRGSRETQYF. As DNA, the CDR3 is TGTGCCAGCAGTTTCAGGGGAAGCCGAGAGACCCAGTACTTC.

The rearrangement links TRBV5-3 to TRBJ2-3, with D possibly matching TRBD2 (5 bases). TRBV5-3 is recorded as an ORF, its role being uncertain. The CDR3 totals 14 residues. V lost 1 base and J 2 bases, leaving 8 bases between the germline ends. The CDR3 loop is CARSLIANTDTQYF. The CDR3 coding sequence is TGTGCCAGAAGCTTGATAGCGAACACAGATACGCAGTATTTT.

This chain links TRBV19 with TRBJ1-5; D remains ambiguous. Germline V gene data show CDR1 as LNHDA and CDR2 as SQIVND (reference sequence). The CDR3 is 13 amino acids. Trimming pared 4 bases from V and 5 bases from J, leaving 9 bases between. The DNA for the CDR3 is TGTGCCAGTAGTAGGTCCGGGGATCAGCCCCAGCATTTT. Protein: CASSRSGDQPQHF.

V usage is TRBV6-6 and J usage is TRBJ1-5; a possible D gene is TRBD1 (5 bases). Germline V gene data show CDR1 as MNHNY and CDR2 as SVGAGI (reference sequence). V lost 6 bases, J lost 2 bases, and 17 bases lay in between. CDR3 size: 16 residues. In DNA form, the CDR3 reads TGTGCCAGCAGCCCAGGGTTGGGCGCTGGCAATCAGCCCCAGCATTTT. It yields the protein CASSPGLGAGNQPQHF.

Only one count was recorded for this clone. The gene calls are TRBV3-1 (or the pseudogene TRBV3-2) and TRBJ1-1; D is undetermined. This CDR3 has 14 residues. Per germline, CDR1 LGHDT and CDR2 YNNKEL (reference sequence). The V gene lost 0 bases and the J gene lost 1 base, with 6 bases spanning the gap. As DNA, the CDR3 is TGTGCCAGCAGCCAAGATACCGGGAACACTGAAGCTTTCTTT. Translation gives CASSQDTGNTEAFF.

The chain uses TRBV6-5 and TRBJ1-5; 8 nucleotides align to TRBD1. Germline CDR1 and CDR2: MNHEY and SVGAGI. Unmatched junction bases numbered 7, after V lost 6 bases and J lost 3 bases. The CDR3 is made up of 15 amino acids. The DNA for the CDR3 is TGTGCCAGCAGAGCCGGGACAGGATTCAATCAGCCCCAGCATTTT. It yields the protein CASRAGTGFNQPQHF.

The chain carries TRBV5-6 and TRBJ2-3, with 8 bases that match TRBD2. V gave up 5 bases and J gave up 2 bases; unmatched junction bases: 10. The germline V gene encodes CDR1 SGHDT and CDR2 YYEEEE. The CDR3 covers 16 residues. CDR3 sequence (DNA): TGTGCCAGCAGTTCCAGCGGGGGCCCGCCCACAGATACGCAGTATTTT. This translates into CASSSSGGPPTDTQYF.

This sequence joins TRBV29-1 and TRBJ1-2; TRBD1 matches 7 bases. The CDR3 runs to 13 residues. Germline CDR1 reads SQVTM; CDR2 reads ANQGSEA. The V segment lost 5 bases and the J segment 1 base; nucleotides outside the gene matches: 4. The CDR3 DNA sequence: TGCAGCGTTACCGGGACAGTTAACTATGGCTACACCTTC. Its translation is CSVTGTVNYGYTF.